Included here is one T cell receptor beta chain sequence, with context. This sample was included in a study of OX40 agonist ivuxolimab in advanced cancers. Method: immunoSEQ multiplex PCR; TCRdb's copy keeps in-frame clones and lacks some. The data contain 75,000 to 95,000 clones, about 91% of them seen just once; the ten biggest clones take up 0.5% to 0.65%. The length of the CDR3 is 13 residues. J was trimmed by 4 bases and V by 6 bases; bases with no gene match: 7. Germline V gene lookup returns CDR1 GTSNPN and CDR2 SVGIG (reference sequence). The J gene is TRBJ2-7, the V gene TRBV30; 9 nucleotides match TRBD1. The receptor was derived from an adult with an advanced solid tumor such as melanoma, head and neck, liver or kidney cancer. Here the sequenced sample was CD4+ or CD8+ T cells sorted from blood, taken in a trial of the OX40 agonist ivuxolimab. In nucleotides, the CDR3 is TGTGCCTGTGGCCGGGACAGGGAATACGAGCAGTACTTC. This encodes CACGRDREYEQYF.